This T cell receptor beta chain was captured by sequencing in a study of blood T cell repertoires in COVID-19. Whole-study context: T cells, B-cell-depleted T cells, or PBMCs supplied cDNA or gDNA.

TCRdb's table, derived via immunoSEQ multiplex PCR, lists solely in-frame clones and lacks some. The table includes 180,000 or so clones, 75% to 90% detected once. The CDR3 contains 16 residues. CDR1 and CDR2 (germline): SQVTM, ANQGSEA. Trimming shortened V by 1 base and J by 0 bases, and 14 bases separated the two germline ends. The sequenced sample consisted of peripheral blood. This sequence originates from a human donor with active or convalescent COVID-19. The donor label of this sample is uncertain. The V and J genes are TRBV29-1 and TRBJ2-3; TRBD2 might be the D (6 bases). CDR3 amino acids: CSVEGGGYSSTDTQYF. The DNA for the CDR3 is TGCAGCGTTGAAGGGGGAGGTTACTCTAGCACAGATACGCAGTATTTT.